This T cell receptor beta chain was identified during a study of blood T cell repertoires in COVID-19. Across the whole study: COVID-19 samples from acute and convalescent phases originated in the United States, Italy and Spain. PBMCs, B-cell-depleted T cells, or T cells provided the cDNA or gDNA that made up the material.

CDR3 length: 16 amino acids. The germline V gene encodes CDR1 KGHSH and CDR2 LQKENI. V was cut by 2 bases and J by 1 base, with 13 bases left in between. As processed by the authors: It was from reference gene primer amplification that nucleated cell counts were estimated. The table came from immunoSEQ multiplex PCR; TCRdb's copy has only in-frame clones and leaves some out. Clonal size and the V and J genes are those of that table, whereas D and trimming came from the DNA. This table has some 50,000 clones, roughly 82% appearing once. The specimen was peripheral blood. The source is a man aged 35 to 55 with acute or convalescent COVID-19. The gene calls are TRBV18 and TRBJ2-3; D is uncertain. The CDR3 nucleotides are TGTGCCAGCTCACCATTCAGAGGAGTCGGCACAGATACGCAGTATTTT. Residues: CASSPFRGVGTDTQYF.